This TCR beta chain was found in a study of regulatory T cells in long-lasting Graves disease (dated by TCRdb to about 2021). With regard to the full study: In the newly diagnosed Graves' disease group, patients had been taking antithyroid drugs for less than 3 months. Peripheral blood TCR sequencing and RNA sequencing compared persistent Graves' disease patients with newly diagnosed Graves' disease patients. The study took place in China and was registered as a clinical trial. TCR sequencing covered 13 persistent and roughly 20 newly diagnosed Graves' disease patients, some 35 samples in total.

Library preparation used multiplex PCR. Sequencer: Illumina HiSeq 4000. To build TCR beta libraries, CDR3 regions were amplified by Arm-PCR using iRepertoire HTBI primers. PCR products were gel purified before sequencing. The authors' pipeline ran thus. Across samples, roughly 60 TRBV and 15 or so TRBJ segments were identified and used for gene usage analysis of CDR3 amino acid clonotypes. COPE and FqMerger were used to merge filtered high-quality paired reads into contigs. Contigs were aligned with BLAST to IMGT TRBV, TRBD and TRBJ reference genes, and CDR3 was defined per IMGT. Any clonotype with a frequency above 0.1% was counted as a highly expanded clone. Shannon entropy was used to measure repertoire diversity, and the Gini coefficient was used to measure V-J evenness. Public clonotypes were defined as clonotypes shared by more than one individual. TCRdb reprocessed the public reads (quality trimming at Q25 with fastp, clone calling with MiXCR) and kept in-frame beta chains. Each CDR3 protein gets just one entry, which takes the most common genes and DNA from the rows behind it. The authors' filters were not applied to this entry. The sample data list some 490,000 distinct CDR3 sequences, and 9.5% to 15% of these were observed just once. Over 7% of the sample goes to the ten largest clones.

The time point label on this specimen signifies: newly diagnosed GD, antithyroid drugs for less than 3 months. For both TCR sequencing and RNA sequencing, RNA was extracted from PBMCs in TRIzol. The diagnosis of Graves' disease was made according to American Thyroid Association guidelines. Recruitment of patients was carried out at an endocrinology department in Xi'an, China. Each patient gave 8.5 to 9.5 milliliters of peripheral blood, collected in an EDTA anticoagulant tube. Ficoll Paque Plus density gradient separation was used to isolate PBMCs, and no additional T cell sorting was done. RNA quality was checked with an Agilent 2100 Bioanalyzer and agarose gel, and concentration with a NanoDrop 2000. This clonotype was found many times. Its antigen target is currently unknown. No quality values exist for individual bases; no much larger clone is one base distant. CDR1 KGHSH and CDR2 LQKENI were looked up in the germline V gene. Including the terminal cysteine and phenylalanine, the CDR3 comprises 17 residues. Only the CDR3 part of the read is kept: 51 bases, read in frame from the first base. At the junction V is shortened by 1 base and J by 0 bases; bases outside the gene matches: 7.

On the study overall, not on this receptor specifically: Peripheral blood alone was examined, since thyroid tissue, which constituted the primary lesion, could not be accessed. The small sample size was acknowledged by the authors as a limitation that may reduce accuracy. Sequencing and analysis were restricted to the TCR beta chain. A larger number of public clonotypes was shared among persistent patients (about 2,700) than among newly diagnosed patients (roughly 930). Compared with newly diagnosed patients, patients with persistent Graves' disease had lower TCR Shannon entropy and fewer highly expanded clones, which suggests clonal expansion. Preferential use of TRBV28, TRBJ1-2 and TRBJ2-5 was observed in persistent disease, whereas TRBV20-1 and TRBJ2-1 were favored in newly diagnosed disease.

The sample also formed part of further work on T cells in Graves' hyperthyroidism and ophthalmopathy. From the second report: A patient counted as having stable Graves' hyperthyroidism if no progression to ophthalmopathy occurred over 18 months of follow-up. Hyperthyroidism patients were newly diagnosed, had a disease duration of under 2 months, and were aged 18 to 65 years. Patients with uncontrolled infections, other autoimmune diseases, pregnancy or lactation were excluded. Clinical symptoms, serum thyroxine and TRAb, thyroid ultrasound, and orbital computed tomography formed the basis for the diagnoses. A first-round RT-PCR of the TCR CDR3 used the HTBI primer set with the Qiagen OneStep RT-PCR kit. Most expanded thyroid clonotypes (frequency above 0.001) were also found in blood, which suggests that blood repertoires may mirror thyroid immune responses. A 13 V-J signature model separated ophthalmopathy from stable hyperthyroidism, with approximately 87% sensitivity and approximately 81% specificity in cross-validation and 80%/75% in testing. During validation, the model predicted progression to ophthalmopathy a median of approximately 7 months ahead of onset, with around 70% sensitivity and under 85% specificity. A discovery cohort of around 98 patients, 43 with Graves' ophthalmopathy and over 55 with stable Graves' hyperthyroidism, was used to find distinguishing TCR V-J signatures. An independent validation cohort of 18 to 20 hyperthyroidism patients and 17 patients who later progressed to ophthalmopathy tested prospective prediction of ophthalmopathy. The 100 or so discovery patients were randomly divided into training and test sets at a 7:3 ratio. The study also compared thyroid tissue and blood T-cell repertoires from more than 5 Graves' hyperthyroidism patients. After blood sampling, hyperthyroidism patients were treated with methimazole at a starting dose of 30 mg daily, and ophthalmopathy patients were treated with high-dose intravenous methylprednisolone. Libraries were constructed in a second round of multiplex PCR, after which size selection and purification were performed. Sequencing of the libraries was done on an Illumina HiSeq2000 using paired-end 100 bp reads. SOAPnuke was used to process the raw data, removing reads that contained adapters or uncalled bases, had a mean Phred below 15, or lacked an exact match to the constant primer or identifier. High-quality paired reads were merged using COPE v1.2.5, and each unique nucleotide sequence was defined as a clonotype. MiTCR v1.1 was used to align clonotypes to the IMGT TRBV, TRBD and TRBJ reference segments. Only V-J combinations with frequency above 0.0001, covering 99% to 99.2% of repertoires, were analysed. A TCS score was defined as the ratio between F50 (clonal expansion) and ExV (chaos), using BLOSUM62-based TCRdist between CDR3 peptides within each V-J. Welch's t-statistics and random forest reduced just over 500 V-J features to under 15, which were used in a naive Bayes classifier (R e1071). No statistical method was used to fix the sample size in advance, and group allocation was not hidden from the investigators. The paper reports TCR Vbeta CDR3 sequencing of roughly 140 peripheral blood samples: over 40 ophthalmopathy, 75 to 80 hyperthyroidism and 17 progressor patients.

The clonotype comes from a woman aged 30 to 39 with Graves disease. Donor details come from another sample of the same person, matched by shared clones. Recombination connected TRBV18 to TRBJ1-1, and 8 junction bases match TRBD1. Sample: peripheral blood mononuclear cells (PBMCs), taken at new diagnosis, from a patient treated with antithyroid drugs. The CDR3 reads CASSPRDRTFMNTEAFF. The DNA sequence is as follows: TGTGCCAGCTCACCACGGGACAGGACGTTTATGAACACTGAAGCTTTCTTT.